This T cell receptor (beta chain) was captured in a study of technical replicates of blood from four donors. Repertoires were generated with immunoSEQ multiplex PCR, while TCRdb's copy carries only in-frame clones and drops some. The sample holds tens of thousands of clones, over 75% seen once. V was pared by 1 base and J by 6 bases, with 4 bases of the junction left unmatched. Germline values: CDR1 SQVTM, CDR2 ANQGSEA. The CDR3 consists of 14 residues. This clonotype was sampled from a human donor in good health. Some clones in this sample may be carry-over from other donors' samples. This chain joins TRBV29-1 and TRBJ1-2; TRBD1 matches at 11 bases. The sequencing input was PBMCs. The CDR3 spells CSVEGRTGGDGYTF. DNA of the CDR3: TGCAGCGTTGAAGGTCGGACAGGGGGCGATGGCTACACCTTC.